This T cell receptor (beta chain) was retrieved from a study of CD4+ T cells in melanoma. Deletions cut 5 bases from V and 2 bases from J, with 12 bases between. The V gene's germline CDR1 is SEHNR and CDR2 FQNEAQ (reference sequence). This CDR3 is 14 amino acids long. Study results and limitations: Diverse differentiation states were reported for melanoma neoantigen-specific CD4+ T cells. A reported correlation linked neoantigen-specific CD4+ T cells to CD8+, macrophage and B cell function.

By sample fraction, this clone is medium-sized. No antigen is known for it. Sequencing was performed with immunoSEQ multiplex PCR; in TCRdb, only in-frame clones are kept and a portion is missing. The data contain tens of thousands of clones, 60% to 80% of them seen just once; the ten biggest clones take up 4.8%. This chain links TRBV7-9 with TRBJ2-5; D unclear. Sequencing was done on a sample of tumor tissue. The TCR originated in a human donor with melanoma. DNA for the CDR3: TGTGCCAGCAGCCTTAAAGTGGGGCAAGAGACCCAGTACTTC. This codes for CASSLKVGQETQYF.